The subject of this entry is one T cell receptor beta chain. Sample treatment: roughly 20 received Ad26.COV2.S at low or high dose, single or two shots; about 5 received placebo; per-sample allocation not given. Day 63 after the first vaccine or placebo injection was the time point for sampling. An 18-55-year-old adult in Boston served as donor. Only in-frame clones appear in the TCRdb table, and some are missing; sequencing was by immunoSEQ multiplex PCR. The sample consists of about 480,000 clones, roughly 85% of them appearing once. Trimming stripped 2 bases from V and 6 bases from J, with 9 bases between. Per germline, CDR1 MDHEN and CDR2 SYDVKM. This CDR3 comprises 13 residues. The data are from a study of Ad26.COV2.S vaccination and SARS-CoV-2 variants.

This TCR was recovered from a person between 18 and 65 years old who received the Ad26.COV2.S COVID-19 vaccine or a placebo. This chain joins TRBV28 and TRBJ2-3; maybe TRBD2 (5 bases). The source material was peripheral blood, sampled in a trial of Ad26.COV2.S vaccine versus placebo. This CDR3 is CASSLRWEDTQYF. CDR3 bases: TGTGCCAGCAGTTTACGGTGGGAGGATACGCAGTATTTT.